The clone carrying this T cell receptor (beta chain) was recorded once. This specimen belongs to a study of technical replicates of blood from several donors. Per the germline V gene, CDR1 is MDHEN and CDR2 is SYDVKM. V lost 6 bases, J lost 2 bases, and 20 bases lay in between. The CDR3 extends over 17 amino acids. Assay used: immunoSEQ multiplex PCR; TCRdb lists only in-frame clones, some missing. The sample includes tens of thousands of clones, just under 95% seen only once; the top ten take 0.35% to 0.45%. Source material: T cells isolated from PBMCs. The chain recombines TRBV28 with TRBJ1-5; D is uncertain. The sequence was obtained from a human donor in good health. The CDR3 spells CASRPPSGYRGNQPQHF. DNA for the CDR3: TGTGCCAGCAGACCGCCCTCCGGGTATCGGGGCAATCAGCCCCAGCATTTT.